The clone carrying this T cell receptor (beta chain) has just a few counts. Its target is not known. Germline CDR1 reads LGHDT; CDR2 reads YNNKEL (reference sequence). This CDR3 contains 14 residues. V lost 4 bases to trimming and J lost 5 bases, with 12 bases between them. The source of the sample is a study of T cell responses to AZD1222 COVID-19 vaccine. Findings and caveats of the study: Donor demographics were predominantly white British with a female majority; clonal diversity may be underestimated.

Sequenced by immunoSEQ multiplex PCR; TCRdb stores in-frame clones only, minus some. The sample holds around 120,000 clones, roughly 91% seen once. The TCR originated in an adult who received the AZD1222 COVID-19 vaccine. The gene calls are TRBV3-1 (or the pseudogene TRBV3-2) and TRBJ1-5; D unresolved. Sequences were derived from peripheral blood, sampled 28 days after the second AZD1222 dose. The CDR3 coding sequence is TGTGCCAGCAGCCCCCTCCTCAGAGATCAGCCCCAGCATTTT. Residues: CASSPLLRDQPQHF.